The rows below give T cell receptor beta chains drawn from one sample of a study of T cells in localized non-small cell lung cancer. Some clones are missing from TCRdb's copy, which holds only in-frame ones; the method was immunoSEQ multiplex PCR. The sample yields more than 9,000 clones, roughly 77% seen once. Here the sequenced sample was peripheral blood, taken before any cancer treatment. The receptors stem from a male donor older than 55 with stage I lung adenocarcinoma. The CDR3 runs from the conserved cysteine through the conserved F or W. The order of the fields is V gene, J gene, clone size, D gene, CDR3 DNA, CDR3 protein. A D gene is named only where the DNA matches it firmly. Some rows mark clone size as missing; the rest say once, few, many or name a class of expanded clone.

TRBV4-3,TRBJ1-2,few,NA,TGCGCCAGCAGCCAAGACAGTGGCTGGGGCTACACCTTC,CASSQDSGWGYTF
TRBV7-2,TRBJ2-3,NA,TRBD1,TGTGCCAGCAGCTTAGTTGGGACAGGGTACGGAGATACGCAGTATTTT,CASSLVGTGYGDTQYF
TRBV6-5,TRBJ1-6,once,NA,TGTGCCAGCAGTTCCACACAGGGCAATAATTCACCCCTCCACTTT,CASSSTQGNNSPLHF
TRBV11-1,TRBJ2-5,NA,NA,TGTGCCAGCAGCCCATTAGGACCCCTGGGGCAAGAGACCCAGTACTTC,CASSPLGPLGQETQYF
TRBV9,TRBJ2-2,few,TRBD1,TGTGCCAGCAGCGCACCGGGACAGGGGTCCGCCGGGGAGCTGTTTTTT,CASSAPGQGSAGELFF
TRBV27,TRBJ1-4,NA,TRBD1,TGTGCCAGCAGTTTATGGACAGGGGAGGGTTACGGAAAACTGTTTTTT,CASSLWTGEGYGKLFF
TRBV11-2,TRBJ2-3,NA,NA,TGTGCCAGCAGCCAAGGGGGGCCGACAGATACGCAGTATTTT,CASSQGGPTDTQYF
TRBV11-1,TRBJ1-5,NA,TRBD1,TGTGCCAGCAGCCGGACAGGGGGATCGAATCAGCCCCAGCATTTT,CASSRTGGSNQPQHF
TRBV11-2,TRBJ2-7,NA,NA,TGTGCCAGCAGCAGCTTAGGGACGCCGTACTACGAGCAGTACTTC,CASSSLGTPYYEQYF
TRBV5-4,TRBJ1-1,NA,NA,TGTGCCAGCAGACCGGACACTAACACTGAAGCTTTCTTT,CASRPDTNTEAFF
TRBV7-3,TRBJ1-1,NA,NA,TGTGCCAGCAGCTTTTCAGTACAACGGAACACTGAAGCTTTCTTT,CASSFSVQRNTEAFF
TRBV29-1,TRBJ1-4,NA,NA,TGCAGCGTTGTTCCGGGGGGAGGCGAAAAACTGTTTTTT,CSVVPGGGEKLFF
TRBV5-4,TRBJ1-2,NA,TRBD1,TGTGCCAGCAGCTCCTACAGGGGGCTAGGCTACACCTTC,CASSSYRGLGYTF
TRBV7-9,TRBJ2-2,NA,NA,TGTGCCAGCAGTTCAGACCGAAACACCGGGGAGCTGTTTTTT,CASSSDRNTGELFF
TRBV4-1,TRBJ2-5,few,TRBD1,TGCGCCAGCGCGAGGGGGACAGGGGCGACCCAGTACTTC,CASARGTGATQYF
TRBV19,TRBJ2-3,once,NA,TGTGCCAGTAGTATTGGCGATACGCAGTATTTT,CASSIGDTQYF
TRBV2,TRBJ1-1,NA,NA,TGTGCCAGCAGCAAGGGACTCATGAACACTGAAGCTTTCTTT,CASSKGLMNTEAFF
TRBV7-3,TRBJ2-6,few,TRBD2,TGTGCCAGCAGCTTATTCCCCGGGGGGGCCACAGGGGCCAACGTCCTGACTTTC,CASSLFPGGATGANVLTF
TRBV4-2,TRBJ1-5,NA,NA,TGTGCCAGCAGCCAAGGGACAACGGATCAGCCCCAGCATTTT,CASSQGTTDQPQHF
TRBV15,TRBJ2-3,NA,NA,TGTGCCACCAGCGAGGGGGGTGCTAGCACAGATACGCAGTATTTT,CATSEGGASTDTQYF
TRBV7-4,TRBJ1-2,NA,NA,TGTGCCAGCAGCTTAGGGTTTTTACCGATCTATGGCTACACCTTC,CASSLGFLPIYGYTF
TRBV4-1,TRBJ2-1,NA,NA,TGCGCCAGCAGCCAAGTAGGGGGTAACATGTTCTATGAGCAGTTCTTC,CASSQVGGNMFYEQFF
TRBV4-3,TRBJ2-3,NA,NA,TGCGCCAGCAGCCGAATAGAAGGGGGTTGGGGTACAGATACGCAGTATTTT,CASSRIEGGWGTDTQYF
TRBV27,TRBJ2-2,NA,NA,TGTGCCAGCAGTTTACAGGGGACCGGGGAGCTGTTTTTT,CASSLQGTGELFF
TRBV5-1,TRBJ1-4,NA,TRBD1,TGCGCCAGCAGCTTGGGTTTCGTACAGGGGAATGAAAAACTGTTTTTT,CASSLGFVQGNEKLFF
TRBV15,TRBJ1-6,NA,NA,TGTGCCACCAGCAGAGTGAGGGAATCACCCCTCCACTTT,CATSRVRESPLHF
TRBV7-9,TRBJ1-1,NA,NA,TGTGCCAGCAGCTTTGGGACCGAAGCTTTCTTT,CASSFGTEAFF
TRBV19,TRBJ1-5,NA,NA,TGTGCCAGTAGTTTTCGGGGTAGGGATAGCAATCAGCCCCAGCATTTT,CASSFRGRDSNQPQHF
TRBV7-3,TRBJ2-2,NA,TRBD1,TGTGCCAGCAGCGTTCATCGGACAGGATCCACCGGGGAGCTGTTTTTT,CASSVHRTGSTGELFF
TRBV7-9,TRBJ1-6,NA,NA,TGTGCCAGCAGCTTAGCAGGGGGAAATTCACCCCTCCACTTT,CASSLAGGNSPLHF
TRBV10-3,TRBJ1-5,NA,NA,TGTGCCATCGGGACCGACAGCAATCAGCCCCAGCATTTT,CAIGTDSNQPQHF
TRBV28,TRBJ2-1,NA,NA,TGTGCCACCGTCCTAGCTTACAATGAGCAGTTCTTC,CATVLAYNEQFF
TRBV5-4,TRBJ1-1,NA,TRBD1,TGTGCCAGCAGCCTTGACAGGGGGAATATGTATGTCACTGAAGCTTTCTTT,CASSLDRGNMYVTEAFF
TRBV6-1,TRBJ1-1,NA,TRBD1,TGTGCCAGCAGATGGGACAGGACGGGCACTGAAGCTTTCTTT,CASRWDRTGTEAFF
TRBV7-8,TRBJ1-5,NA,TRBD1,TGTGCCAGCAGCCCCGAAGGGACAGGGTTCCGTAATCAGCCCCAGCATTTT,CASSPEGTGFRNQPQHF
TRBV4-1,TRBJ1-1,NA,NA,TGCGCCAGCAGACAGGACAGCCAACGCGAAGCTTTCTTT,CASRQDSQREAFF
TRBV13,TRBJ1-1,NA,TRBD1,TGTGCCAGCAGCTTCACGACAGGGGGCACTGAAGCTTTCTTT,CASSFTTGGTEAFF
TRBV6-5,TRBJ2-3,NA,NA,TGTGCCAGCAGCCCACCCAGCGCAGATACGCAGTATTTT,CASSPPSADTQYF
TRBV27,TRBJ1-1,NA,TRBD1,TGTGCCAGCTCCAGGGGGCGGGAGGGCACTGAAGCTTTCTTT,CASSRGREGTEAFF
TRBV21-1,TRBJ1-1,NA,NA,TGTGCCGTACACAGGTTAGTTAACACTGAAGCTTTCTTT,CAVHRLVNTEAFF
TRBV20-1,TRBJ1-2,NA,TRBD1,TGCAGTGAGGGACAGCTCTATGGCTACACCTTC,CSEGQLYGYTF
TRBV7-2,TRBJ2-3,few,TRBD2,TGTGCCAGCAGCCGTGGGTCCGGGGGAAGGGGAGGGACAGATACGCAGTATTTT,CASSRGSGGRGGTDTQYF
TRBV5-4,TRBJ1-2,NA,NA,TGCGCCAGCAGCCAAGACCTTCCCGGGGCAGGGGATGGCTACACCTTC,CASSQDLPGAGDGYTF
TRBV5-1,TRBJ1-6,few,NA,TGCGCCAGCAAGGAAACAGGGAATAATTCACCCCTCCACTTT,CASKETGNNSPLHF
TRBV29-1,TRBJ1-1,NA,NA,TGCAGCGTTGTATCGGGCAGCTACATTAAAGCTGGAACTGAAGCTTTCTTT,CSVVSGSYIKAGTEAFF
TRBV4-1,TRBJ2-1,NA,NA,TGCGCCAGCAGCCAAGATGGCACAAGCTCCTACAATGAGCAGTTCTTC,CASSQDGTSSYNEQFF